These 26 T cell receptor beta chains were sequenced from one sample in a study of human T cells and chemical hapten exposure. Time point: patch test 1, 2 weeks after DPC sensitization. Specified treatment: therapeutic diphenylcyclopropenone sensitization with weekly scalp DPC. A single record per CDR3 protein comes from TCRdb applying MiXCR to the RACE reads. Here the sample spans around 340,000 distinct CDR3 sequences, roughly 6.9% being singletons. The sample here was whole blood, taken in connection with sensitization to the hapten diphenylcyclopropenone (DPC). These receptor sequences come from a young woman with alopecia areata. Some clones in this sample may be carry-over from other donors' samples.

The chain links TRBV5-5 to TRBJ2-7; 14 bases match TRBD2. J gave up 5 bases and V 4 bases, and 8 bases lay outside the gene matches. The CDR3 spans 16 residues. Looked up from germline, CDR1 is SGHKS and CDR2 is YYEKEE (reference sequence). CDR3 loop: CASSQNRLAGGHEQYF. The CDR3 DNA reads as TGTGCCAGCAGCCAAAATCGACTAGCGGGGGGGCACGAGCAGTACTTC.

V gene TRBV9 combines with J gene TRBJ2-3; D may match TRBD1 or TRBD2 (5 bases each). CDR1 and CDR2 (germline): SGDLS, YYNGEE. V was clipped by 7 bases and J by 4 bases, with 16 bases between them. CDR3 length equals 14 residues. CDR3 amino acids: CASGDGRMPDTQYF. The CDR3 DNA sequence: TGTGCCAGCGGGGACGGGCGGATGCCAGATACGCAGTATTTT.

This rearrangement joins TRBV28 to TRBJ1-5; tentatively, D is TRBD1 (6 bases). Germline CDR1 and CDR2: MDHEN and SYDVKM. CDR3 length equals 15 residues. The germline V and J ends were trimmed by 5 bases and 0 bases, with 11 bases remaining between them. The CDR3 DNA reads as TGTGCCAGCAGTCTCCAGGGGTTTAGCAATCAGCCCCAGCATTTT. Protein sequence: CASSLQGFSNQPQHF.

The table lists this clonotype with a few counts. The chain carries TRBV5-6 and TRBJ1-6; the D gene is possibly TRBD1 (6 bases). The V end lost 3 bases, the J end lost 0 bases, and 19 bases lay between the germline ends. Germline V gene sequence: CDR1 SGHDT, CDR2 YYEEEE. CDR3 length equals 19 residues. The CDR3 protein is CASSSLSTGGSSYNSPLHF. The CDR3 region has the DNA TGTGCCAGCAGCTCACTATCGACAGGAGGCAGCTCCTATAATTCACCCCTCCACTTT.

This chain joins TRBV6-6 and TRBJ1-2, with 9 bases matching TRBD1. The germline V gene encodes CDR1 MNHNY and CDR2 SVGAGI (reference sequence). The CDR3 is 13 amino acids. The trim removed 5 bases at V and 6 bases at J, leaving 4 bases unmatched. The CDR3 sequence: CASSQGQGNGYTF. As DNA, the CDR3 is TGTGCCAGCAGTCAAGGACAGGGGAATGGCTACACCTTC.

This clonotype was recorded at least ten times. The V and J genes are TRBV5-4 and TRBJ1-4; D is unclear. Germline V gene sequence: CDR1 SGHNT, CDR2 YYREEE (reference sequence). Trimming left V 0 bases short and J 4 bases short, with 4 bases between. The CDR3 runs 13 residues. The CDR3 DNA sequence: TGTGCCAGCAGCTTGGACATTAATGAAAAACTGTTTTTT. Protein sequence: CASSLDINEKLFF.

This clonotype appeared a few times. The chain uses TRBV6-2 or TRBV6-3 and TRBJ2-7, with D hard to call. This CDR3 contains 14 residues. Germline values: CDR1 MNHEY, CDR2 SVGEGT. V lost 7 bases, J lost 0 bases, and 13 bases lay in between. The CDR3 sequence is CASTQFRTSYEQYF. As DNA, the CDR3 is TGTGCCAGCACCCAGTTCAGGACCTCCTACGAGCAGTACTTC.

This clonotype has ten or more counts. The chain combines TRBV10-3 with TRBJ1-1; 7 positions match TRBD1. J lost 0 bases, V lost 8 bases, and 3 bases had no gene match. Germline-derived CDR1 and CDR2 are ENHRY and SYGVKD. This CDR3 is 13 amino acids long. CDR3 DNA sequence: TGTGCCATCCTGGACAGGCTGAACACTGAAGCTTTCTTT. It codes for CAILDRLNTEAFF.

This clonotype was counted a few times. The rearrangement joins TRBV5-1 to TRBJ2-4, with D unresolved. Trimming removed 0 bases from V and 8 bases from J, with 9 bases in between. The CDR3 extends over 13 amino acids. The germline V gene encodes CDR1 SGHRS and CDR2 YFSETQ. This CDR3 is CASSLEGLDIQYF. The CDR3 DNA follows: TGCGCCAGCAGCTTGGAGGGATTGGACATTCAGTACTTC.

The chain recombines TRBV18 with TRBJ2-5, with 9 bases identical to TRBD1. The CDR3 sequence is 15 residues long. From germline, CDR1 is KGHSH and CDR2 LQKENI. Losses at the gene ends were 1 base for V and 1 base for J; bases not matched to a gene: 1. CDR3 loop: CASSPRDRAQETQYF. CDR3 sequence (DNA): TGTGCCAGCTCACCACGGGACAGGGCCCAAGAGACCCAGTACTTC.

This clonotype showed up many times. The chain couples TRBV10-3 to TRBJ2-7; tentatively, D is TRBD1 (6 bases). The CDR3 covers 13 residues. Germline values: CDR1 ENHRY, CDR2 SYGVKD. V was cut by 6 bases and J by 3 bases, with 12 bases left in between. This chain's CDR3 is CAISRTENYEQYF. In DNA, the CDR3 is TGTGCCATCAGCAGGACAGAGAACTACGAGCAGTACTTC.

The V and J genes are TRBV27 and TRBJ1-1; no definite D call. Looked up from germline, CDR1 is MNHEY and CDR2 is SMNVEV (reference sequence). CDR3 length: 14 residues. V lost 3 bases to trimming and J lost 5 bases, with 13 bases between them. DNA of the CDR3: TGTGCCAGCAGTTTTGGCTCGCTAGGGACTGAAGCTTTCTTT. Encoded protein: CASSFGSLGTEAFF.

This clonotype appeared a few times. The chain links TRBV18 to TRBJ2-1, with no clear D. The germline V gene encodes CDR1 KGHSH and CDR2 LQKENI. This CDR3 has 13 amino acids. Trimming stripped 0 bases from V and 5 bases from J, with 5 bases between. CDR3 in DNA: TGTGCCAGCTCACCACCCCAGCACAATGAGCAGTTCTTC. Translated, it gives CASSPPQHNEQFF. The complete variable domain, with remaining parts taken from reference TRBV18 and TRBJ2-1, reads NAGVMQNPRHLVRRRGQEARLRCSPMKGHSHVYWYRQLPEEGLKFMVYLQKENIIDESGMPKERFSAEFPKEGPSILRIQQVVRGDSAAYFCASSPPQHNEQFFGPGTRLTVL.

This clonotype has at least ten counts. This chain connects TRBV6-1 to TRBJ1-2; 9 bases agree with TRBD1. CDR1 MNHNS and CDR2 SASEGT come from the germline V gene. CDR3 length: 17 residues. Trimming removed 5 bases from V and 5 bases from J; junction bases left unmatched: 15. CDR3 sequence: CASSRATGGGPWYGYTF. Written as DNA, the CDR3 is TGTGCCAGCAGTAGGGCAACAGGGGGCGGACCGTGGTATGGCTACACCTTC.

The chain carries TRBV7-8 and TRBJ1-2, with unresolved D. Germline CDR1 SGHVS, CDR2 FQNEAQ. Trimming took off 2 bases at V and 5 bases at J, with 9 bases between the two ends. The CDR3 spans 13 residues. CDR3 sequence: CASSLLELYGYTF. In DNA form, the CDR3 reads TGTGCCAGCAGCTTATTAGAGCTGTATGGCTACACCTTC.

This chain connects TRBV5-1 to TRBJ2-5, with 9 bases identical to TRBD2. J gave up 4 bases and V 7 bases, and 5 bases lay outside the gene matches. Germline V lookup: CDR1 SGHRS, CDR2 YFSETQ. The CDR3 has 13 amino acids. CDR3 in DNA: TGCGCCAGCTCGGGGACTAGCATAGAGACCCAGTACTTC. This codes for CASSGTSIETQYF.

This clonotype has just a few counts. This chain links TRBV24-1 with TRBJ1-1, with a weak D call TRBD1 (5 bases). Per germline, CDR1 KGHDR and CDR2 SFDVKD. The CDR3 sequence is 13 residues long. The V and J ends lost 6 bases and 2 bases respectively, with 9 bases between them. CDR3 residues: CATSKGHNTEAFF. Written as DNA, the CDR3 is TGTGCCACCAGTAAAGGACATAACACTGAAGCTTTCTTT.

This chain connects TRBV5-1 to TRBJ1-6; 9 nucleotides agree with TRBD1. With V trimmed by 0 bases and J by 9 bases, 4 bases remained unmatched. The CDR3 contains 15 residues. Germline values: CDR1 SGHRS, CDR2 YFSETQ. The CDR3 nucleotides read TGCGCCAGCAGCTTGGGGGACAGGGAGAGTTCACCCCTCCACTTT. Its protein product is CASSLGDRESSPLHF.

At least ten counts were recorded for this clonotype. The chain joins TRBV5-1 to TRBJ2-7; D may be TRBD1 or TRBD2 (5 bases each). CDR1 SGHRS and CDR2 YFSETQ come from the germline V gene. There are 13 residues in the CDR3. V was trimmed by 2 bases and J by 2 bases, leaving 8 bases between them. CDR3: CASSFGGPYEQYF. As DNA, the CDR3 is TGCGCCAGCAGCTTTGGGGGACCCTACGAGCAGTACTTC.

This clonotype was observed many times. V is TRBV11-2 and J is TRBJ1-1, with a weak D call TRBD1 (5 bases). The germline V gene has CDR1 SGHAT and CDR2 FQNNGV. The CDR3 is made up of 15 amino acids. V lost 1 base to trimming and J lost 4 bases, with 13 bases between them. This CDR3 reads CASSLGRQGVTEAFF. The CDR3, as DNA: TGTGCCAGCAGCTTAGGGAGGCAGGGAGTCACTGAAGCTTTCTTT. Filled out from reference TRBV11-2 and TRBJ1-1, the complete variable domain reads EAGVAQSPRYKIIEKRQSVAFWCNPISGHATLYWYQQILGQGPKLLIQFQNNGVVDDSQLPKDRFSAERLKGVDSTLKIQPAKLEDSAVYLCASSLGRQGVTEAFFGQGTRLTVV.

This clonotype was seen many times. The chain links TRBV19 to TRBJ2-1, with 10 positions matching TRBD2. Germline assignment: CDR1 LNHDA and CDR2 SQIVND (reference sequence). Trimming at V came to 5 bases and at J to 2 bases, leaving 9 bases not matched to a gene. The CDR3 contains 17 residues. In DNA form, the CDR3 reads TGTGCCAGTAGTCCCAGCGGGGGGGCCGTAGCCTACAATGAGCAGTTCTTC. Protein product: CASSPSGGAVAYNEQFF.

This clonotype was observed at least ten times. The rearrangement links TRBV7-2 to TRBJ2-1, with 8 bases aligning to TRBD2. Trimming removed 5 bases from V and 7 bases from J; junction bases left unmatched: 13. The CDR3 extends over 16 amino acids. Germline V gives CDR1 SGHTA, CDR2 FQGNSA. CDR3 nucleotide sequence: TGTGCCAGCAGCATCCGGGGGCTAGCGGGTACGAATGAGCAGTTCTTC. Protein: CASSIRGLAGTNEQFF.

This clonotype was found a few times. This sequence joins TRBV6-5 and TRBJ1-1; unclear D gene. CDR1 and CDR2 (germline): MNHEY, SVGAGI. The CDR3 extends over 13 amino acids. V lost 8 bases and J 3 bases, leaving 13 bases between the germline ends. The CDR3 coding sequence is TGTGCCAGCGAGGAAGGAAAGGACACTGAAGCTTTCTTT. It is translated as CASEEGKDTEAFF.

The CDR3 protein is CASSLVGDSPLHF. CDR3 nucleotides: TGTGCCAGCAGTTTAGTGGGGGATTCACCCCTCCACTTT. This chain joins TRBV12-3 or TRBV12-4 and TRBJ1-6, with D perhaps matching TRBD1 (5 bases). This CDR3 has 13 amino acids. Between the trimmed V and J ends, which lost 1 base and 8 bases, there was a span of 6 bases.

This rearrangement joins TRBV10-3 to TRBJ1-4; D call uncertain. Germline V gene lookup returns CDR1 ENHRY and CDR2 SYGVKD. This CDR3 has 14 residues. V was shortened by 3 bases and J by 0 bases, with 5 bases between the two germline ends. The CDR3 nucleotides read TGTGCCATCAGTGATGCTTCAACTAATGAAAAACTGTTTTTT. This sequence encodes CAISDASTNEKLFF.

This clonotype was seen only a few times. The chain combines TRBV6-5 with TRBJ1-2; maybe TRBD1 (6 bases). The V end was cut by 0 bases, the J end by 4 bases, with 12 bases between. The length of the CDR3 is 15 residues. Germline CDR1 and CDR2: MNHEY and SVGAGI. CDR3 loop: CASSYSNDRSYGYTF. As DNA, the CDR3 is TGTGCCAGCAGTTACTCGAACGACAGGAGCTATGGCTACACCTTC.